The 23 T cell receptor beta chains presented below share a single source sample, sequenced in a study of spatial heterogeneity in lung cancer (dated 2019 in TCRdb). What the time point label conveys for this sample: sample taken at primary tumor resection. Without any cell sorting, TCR sequencing was performed on whole RNA extracted either from tumor and nontumor lung tissue or from cryopreserved PBMC samples. The library was produced with 5' RACE. The sample was run on a NextSeq 500. TCRdb itself trimmed the public reads at Q25 with fastp, ran MiXCR and retained productive beta chains. CDR3 protein sequences are deduplicated, and each keeps its most common genes and DNA. The sample data list 60,000 to 65,000 distinct CDR3 sequences, and approximately 8% of these were observed just once. The ten most abundant clones make up roughly 15% of the sample. The material sequenced was PBMCs, taken at surgery. The receptor set was obtained from a female donor with early-stage non-small cell lung cancer.

This clonotype turned up a few times. The genes are TRBV6-5 and TRBJ1-1, with D possibly being TRBD1 (5 bases). Germline assignment: CDR1 MNHEY and CDR2 SVGAGI. With 8 bases removed from V and 5 bases from J, the gap between germline ends came to 18 bases. The CDR3 spans 14 residues. CDR3 loop: CASGPGLGITEAFF. Written as DNA, the CDR3 is TGTGCCAGCGGACCGGGGCTCGGGATAACTGAAGCTTTCTTT.

This chain joins TRBV6-2 or TRBV6-3 and TRBJ1-4, with D unclear. Germline-derived CDR1 and CDR2 are MNHEY and SVGEGT. The CDR3 contains 14 residues. With 4 bases removed from V and 3 bases from J, the gap between germline ends came to 9 bases. This CDR3 is CASSSVSANEKLFF. CDR3 DNA: TGTGCCAGCAGTTCGGTATCGGCTAATGAAAAACTGTTTTTT.

The rearrangement uses TRBV7-2 and TRBJ2-1; weak D call: TRBD2 (6 bases). The CDR3 spans 14 residues. Trimming left V 5 bases short and J 8 bases short, with 16 bases between. The germline V gene has CDR1 SGHTA and CDR2 FQGNSA. CDR3 sequence (DNA): TGTGCCAGCAGCCTATCCTTTGGGGGGTATGAGCAGTTCTTC. This sequence encodes CASSLSFGGYEQFF. Together with reference TRBV7-2 and TRBJ2-1, the CDR3 gives the full variable domain: GAGVSQSPSNKVTEKGKDVELRCDPISGHTALYWYRQSLGQGLEFLIYFQGNSAPDKSGLPSDRFSAERTGGSVSTLTIQRTQQEDSAVYLCASSLSFGGYEQFFGPGTRLTVL.

This clonotype was detected many times. The chain uses TRBV7-9 and TRBJ2-5, with 16 bases fitting TRBD2. After removal of 5 bases from V and 2 bases from J, the junction contained 5 bases not matched to a gene. The CDR3 length is 17 residues. The germline gives CDR1 SEHNR, CDR2 FQNEAQ (reference sequence). In DNA form, the CDR3 reads TGTGCCAGCAGCCTCCTGGGACTAGCGGGAGGGCAAGAGACCCAGTACTTC. This encodes CASSLLGLAGGQETQYF.

Only a few counts were recorded for this clonotype. The rearrangement uses TRBV2 and TRBJ2-1; D gene ambiguous. There are 15 residues in the CDR3. CDR1 SNHLY and CDR2 FYNNEI come from the germline V gene. Between the trimmed V and J ends, which lost 4 bases and 4 bases, there was a span of 14 bases. The CDR3 DNA follows: TGTGCCAGCAGTGCGACATTGGGCCTATACAATGAGCAGTTCTTC. This gives the protein CASSATLGLYNEQFF.

This clonotype was seen only a few times. The CDR3 DNA sequence: TGCAGCGTTGGCGACGACGTCTCTGGAAACACCATATATTTT. This gives the protein CSVGDDVSGNTIYF. This chain links TRBV29-1 with TRBJ1-3; D is unresolved. CDR3 length: 14 residues. The V gene's germline CDR1 is SQVTM and CDR2 ANQGSEA. Trimming cost V 4 bases and J 0 bases, with 10 bases left between them.

This clonotype was recorded at least ten times. The V and J genes are TRBV4-1 and TRBJ2-2; 8 positions match TRBD1. The CDR3 runs to 16 residues. Per the germline V gene, CDR1 is MGHRA and CDR2 is YSYEKL. The J segment lost 7 bases and the V segment lost 0 bases, leaving 7 bases of the junction unmatched. CDR3 amino acids: CASSQEVGQGHGELFF. The CDR3 nucleotides are TGCGCCAGCAGCCAAGAGGTCGGACAGGGTCACGGGGAGCTGTTTTTT.

This clonotype appeared many times. The chain joins TRBV9 to TRBJ1-5; D gene ambiguous. V lost 1 base to trimming and J lost 1 base, with 15 bases between them. CDR1 is SGDLS and CDR2 is YYNGEE in the germline V gene. The CDR3 runs to 17 residues. CDR3 nucleotide sequence: TGTGCCAGCAGCGTACTCTACCGACCTCGGAGCAATCAGCCCCAGCATTTT. Translated, it gives CASSVLYRPRSNQPQHF.

This clonotype was seen more than once but under ten times. The CDR3 loop is CASSSRTSGAVIQETQYF. The CDR3 bases are TGTGCCAGCAGCTCGCGGACTAGCGGAGCCGTTATCCAAGAGACCCAGTACTTC. The rearrangement joins TRBV7-8 to TRBJ2-5; 10 bases align to TRBD2. CDR3 length: 18 amino acids. Germline lookup yields CDR1 SGHVS and CDR2 FQNEAQ. J lost 1 base, V lost 4 bases, and 12 bases had no gene match.

This clonotype has at least ten counts. The J gene is TRBJ2-1, the V gene TRBV2, with TRBD2 matching over 14 bases. Germline-derived CDR1 and CDR2 are SNHLY and FYNNEI. CDR3 length equals 21 residues. V was pared by 6 bases and J by 0 bases, with 16 bases of the junction left unmatched. CDR3 DNA: TGTGCCAGCAGCTTATTAACCGGGACTAGCGGGGGTCGTAGCTCCTACAATGAGCAGTTCTTC. The encoded protein is CASSLLTGTSGGRSSYNEQFF.

The chain carries TRBV12-3 or TRBV12-4 and TRBJ1-2; D may be TRBD1 (5 bases). The length of the CDR3 is 14 residues. V was cut by 7 bases and J by 4 bases, with 16 bases left in between. The CDR3 region has the DNA TGTGCCAGCACCCAGGGCTTTCAGTGCTATGGCTACACCTTC. The encoded protein is CASTQGFQCYGYTF.

The gene calls are TRBV28 and TRBJ2-3, with 8 bases lining up with TRBD2. The CDR3 covers 14 residues. The V and J ends lost 4 bases and 8 bases, in that order; junction bases with no gene match: 8. Per germline, CDR1 MDHEN and CDR2 SYDVKM. The CDR3 nucleotides are TGTGCCAGCAGTTGGGCAGCGGGAGAGGGTACGCAGTATTTT. Residues: CASSWAAGEGTQYF.

This clonotype was observed many times. The chain uses TRBV27 and TRBJ1-2; weak D call: TRBD1 (6 bases). Germline lookup yields CDR1 MNHEY and CDR2 SMNVEV (reference sequence). The CDR3 length is 16 residues. Trimming cost V 0 bases and J 8 bases, with 19 bases left between them. In DNA, the CDR3 is TGTGCCAGCAGTTTATCGGGGACGGGCCAGGGGAAAGGCTACACCTTC. It is translated as CASSLSGTGQGKGYTF.

This clonotype was recorded a few times. CDR3 sequence (DNA): TGCGCCAGCAGCTTGCAAGGGTTCCACGAGCAGTACTTC. Residues: CASSLQGFHEQYF. This chain uses TRBV5-1 with TRBJ2-7, with D unclear. This CDR3 has 13 amino acids. Trimming left V 1 base short and J 5 bases short, with 10 bases between. CDR1 SGHRS and CDR2 YFSETQ come from the germline V gene.

The chain combines TRBV2 with TRBJ1-2, with D possibly being TRBD1 (5 bases). The ends were cut back, 6 bases at V and 2 bases at J, with 10 bases in the middle. This CDR3 is 13 amino acids long. Germline lookup yields CDR1 SNHLY and CDR2 FYNNEI. The chain's CDR3 is CASSADTNYGYTF. CDR3 nucleotide sequence: TGTGCCAGCAGCGCGGACACAAACTATGGCTACACCTTC.

This chain links TRBV6-1 with TRBJ2-4; no definite D call. In germline, CDR1 is MNHNS, CDR2 SASEGT. This CDR3 has 13 amino acids. V was cut by 4 bases and J by 7 bases, with 11 bases left in between. CDR3 in DNA: TGTGCCAGCAGTGCCGGGCCAAGGAACATTCAGTACTTC. Protein sequence: CASSAGPRNIQYF.

This clonotype was observed at least ten times. This chain connects TRBV9 to TRBJ1-6; D unclear. CDR3 length: 13 amino acids. Germline CDR1 reads SGDLS; CDR2 reads YYNGEE. V was pared by 1 base and J by 14 bases, with 13 bases between. DNA of the CDR3: TGTGCCAGCAGCGTAAGTCAGGAGTCGGCCCTCCACTTT. This translates into CASSVSQESALHF.

In its sample, this clonotype was seen a few times. The chain uses TRBV6-5 and TRBJ2-1, with 9 bases fitting TRBD1. Germline CDR1 is MNHEY and CDR2 is SVGAGI. This CDR3 is 14 amino acids long. After removal of 5 bases from V and 9 bases from J, the junction contained 8 bases not matched to a gene. The CDR3 region has the DNA TGTGCCAGCAGTGGGCGGGACAGGGATGGTGAGCAGTTCTTC. Amino acid sequence: CASSGRDRDGEQFF.

This clonotype appeared a few times. The rearrangement uses TRBV29-1 and TRBJ1-4, with D perhaps matching TRBD1 (5 bases). This CDR3 region has 13 residues. The V end lost 6 bases, the J end lost 8 bases, and 16 bases lay between the germline ends. Germline CDR1 reads SQVTM; CDR2 reads ANQGSEA. The CDR3 loop reads CSVDAGWVEKLFF. Here the CDR3 DNA reads TGCAGCGTCGATGCAGGGTGGGTGGAAAAACTGTTTTTT.

V is TRBV19 and J is TRBJ2-4; 9 nucleotides agree with TRBD1. CDR1 is LNHDA and CDR2 is SQIVND in the germline V gene (reference sequence). There are 16 residues in the CDR3. V was pared by 5 bases and J by 7 bases, with 12 bases of the junction left unmatched. The CDR3 DNA reads as TGTGCCAGTAGTGCGCCGGGACAGGGCTTGGAGAACATTCAGTACTTC. Protein: CASSAPGQGLENIQYF.

The CDR3 sequence: CASSGPTGGAYNEQFF. DNA of the CDR3: TGTGCCAGCAGTGGCCCAACAGGGGGCGCATACAATGAGCAGTTCTTC. This chain joins TRBV6-1 and TRBJ2-1; 9 bases line up with TRBD1. The CDR3 is 16 residues long. V dropped 4 bases and J dropped 4; count of bases not matched to a gene: 8. Germline assignment: CDR1 MNHNS and CDR2 SASEGT.

V usage is TRBV20-1 and J usage is TRBJ1-5; possible D gene TRBD1, 6 bases. The CDR3 consists of 15 residues. Germline V gives CDR1 DFQATT, CDR2 SNEGSKA (reference sequence). The ends were cut back, 8 bases at V and 7 bases at J, with 24 bases in the middle. As DNA, the CDR3 is TGCAGTACTAAACGGGAATGGGGGCGCGAACAGCCCCAGCATTTT. This encodes CSTKREWGREQPQHF.

The sample holds a few counts of this clonotype. The gene calls are TRBV28 and TRBJ2-5, with 11 bases identical to TRBD1. Per the germline V gene, CDR1 is MDHEN and CDR2 is SYDVKM. The ends lost 11 bases at V and 4 bases at J; junction bases unmatched: 9. The CDR3 sequence is 14 residues long. CDR3 amino acids: CASRTGGFGETQYF. In nucleotides, the CDR3 is TGTGCCTCCCGGACAGGGGGCTTTGGAGAGACCCAGTACTTC.